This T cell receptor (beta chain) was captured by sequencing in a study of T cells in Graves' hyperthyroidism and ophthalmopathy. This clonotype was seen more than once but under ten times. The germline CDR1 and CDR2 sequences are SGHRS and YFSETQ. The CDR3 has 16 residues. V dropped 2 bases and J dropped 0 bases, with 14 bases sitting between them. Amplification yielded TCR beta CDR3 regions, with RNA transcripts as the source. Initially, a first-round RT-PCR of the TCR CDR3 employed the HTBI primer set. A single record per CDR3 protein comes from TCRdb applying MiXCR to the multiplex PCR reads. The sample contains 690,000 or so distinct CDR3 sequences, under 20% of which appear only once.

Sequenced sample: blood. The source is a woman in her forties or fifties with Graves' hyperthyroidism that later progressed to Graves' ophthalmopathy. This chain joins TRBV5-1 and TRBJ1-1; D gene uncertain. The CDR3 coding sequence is TGCGCCAGCAGCTTCGCGGGGTTAGGGCTGAACACTGAAGCTTTCTTT. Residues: CASSFAGLGLNTEAFF.